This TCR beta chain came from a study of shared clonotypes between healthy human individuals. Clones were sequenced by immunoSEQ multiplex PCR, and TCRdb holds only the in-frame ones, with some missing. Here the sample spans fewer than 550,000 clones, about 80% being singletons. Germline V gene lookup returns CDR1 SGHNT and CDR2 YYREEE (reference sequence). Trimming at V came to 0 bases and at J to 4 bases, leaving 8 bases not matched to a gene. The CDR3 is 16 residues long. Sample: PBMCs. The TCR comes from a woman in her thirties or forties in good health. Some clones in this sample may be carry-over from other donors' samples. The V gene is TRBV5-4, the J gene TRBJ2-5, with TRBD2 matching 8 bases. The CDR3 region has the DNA TGTGCCAGCAGCTTGGCCCAAAAGCGGGAGACAGAGACCCAGTACTTC. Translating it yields CASSLAQKRETETQYF. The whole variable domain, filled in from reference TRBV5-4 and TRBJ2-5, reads ETGVTQSPTHLIKTRGQQVTLRCSSQSGHNTVSWYQQALGQGPQFIFQYYREEENGRGNFPPRFSGLQFPNYSSELNVNALELDDSALYLCASSLAQKRETETQYFGPGTRLLVL.